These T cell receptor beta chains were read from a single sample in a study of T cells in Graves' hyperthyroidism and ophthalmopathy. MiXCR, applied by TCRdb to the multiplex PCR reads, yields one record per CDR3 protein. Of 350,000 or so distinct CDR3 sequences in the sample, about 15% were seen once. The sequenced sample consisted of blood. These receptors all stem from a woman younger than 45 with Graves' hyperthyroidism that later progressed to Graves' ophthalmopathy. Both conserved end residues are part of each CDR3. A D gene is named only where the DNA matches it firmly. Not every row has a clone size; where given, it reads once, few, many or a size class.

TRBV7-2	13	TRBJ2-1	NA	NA	TGTGCCAGCAGCTTATTGGGTTACAATGAGCAGTTCTTC	CASSLLGYNEQFF
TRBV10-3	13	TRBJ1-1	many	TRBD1	TGTGCCATTGCCCCGGGACAGGGGTTTGAAGCTTTCTTT	CAIAPGQGFEAFF
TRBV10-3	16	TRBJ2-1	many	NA	TGTGCCATCAGTGAGTCGTGGACAGCTTCCTACAATGAGCAGTTCTTC	CAISESWTASYNEQFF
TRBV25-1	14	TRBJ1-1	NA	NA	TGTGCCAGCAGTGGAGTCAACATGAACACTGAAGCTTTCTTT	CASSGVNMNTEAFF
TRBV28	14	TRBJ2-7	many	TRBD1	TGTGCCAGCAGTTTTTCAACAGGGGGTATTCGGCAGTACTTC	CASSFSTGGIRQYF
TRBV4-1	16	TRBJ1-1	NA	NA	TGCGCCAGCAGCTCGCTGCAAGGACGGGAGAACACTGAAGCTTTCTTT	CASSSLQGRENTEAFF
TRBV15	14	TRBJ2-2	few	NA	TGTGCCACCAGCCCCCTAAGAGGGGACGGGGAGCTGTTTTTT	CATSPLRGDGELFF
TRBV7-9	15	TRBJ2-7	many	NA	TGTGCCAGCAGCTCAGATCACGGGGGAACCTACGAGCAGTACTTC	CASSSDHGGTYEQYF
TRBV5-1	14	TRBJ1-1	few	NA	TGCGCCAGCAGCTTTCAGGGACTGAACACTGAAGCTTTCTTT	CASSFQGLNTEAFF
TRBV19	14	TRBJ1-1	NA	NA	TGTGCCAGTCTTCCGTTGACCGAGAACACTGAAGCTTTCTTT	CASLPLTENTEAFF
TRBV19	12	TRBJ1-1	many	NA	TGTGCCAGCGGGGACGAGCGCACTGAAGCTTTCTTT	CASGDERTEAFF
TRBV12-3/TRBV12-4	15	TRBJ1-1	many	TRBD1	TGTGCCAGCAGTTTACCTTTAGGGACAGACACTGAAGCTTTCTTT	CASSLPLGTDTEAFF
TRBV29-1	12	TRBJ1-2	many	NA	TGCAGCGTTGCCCAACCAGTCTATGGCTACACCTTC	CSVAQPVYGYTF
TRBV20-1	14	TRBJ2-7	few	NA	TGCAGTGCTAGATTCGGAGTGTGGGCGTACGAGCAGTACTTC	CSARFGVWAYEQYF
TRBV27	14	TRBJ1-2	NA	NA	TGTGCCAGCGCCCGACGCCGAGCTAACTATGGCTACACCTTC	CASARRRANYGYTF
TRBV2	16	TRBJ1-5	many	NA	TGTGCCAGCAGTGAAGAAAGTCCAGGGGCATTTCAGCCCCAGCATTTT	CASSEESPGAFQPQHF
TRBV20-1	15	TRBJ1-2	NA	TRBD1	TGCAGTGCTAGCCTCCGGGACAGAGCTAACTATGGCTACACCTTC	CSASLRDRANYGYTF
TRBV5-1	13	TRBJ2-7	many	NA	TGCGCCAGCAGCCCCCTCCTTAATAGGGAGCAGTACTTC	CASSPLLNREQYF
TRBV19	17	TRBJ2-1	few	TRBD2	TGTGCCAGTAGTATAACTAGCGGGTCGAGCTCCTACAATGAGCAGTTCTTC	CASSITSGSSSYNEQFF
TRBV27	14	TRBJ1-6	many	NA	TGTGCCAGCAGACCGGACACAGGTTTTCCACCCCTCCACTTT	CASRPDTGFPPLHF
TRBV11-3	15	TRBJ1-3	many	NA	TGTGCCAGCAGCCGAGGGGCTCTCTCTGGAAACACCATATATTTT	CASSRGALSGNTIYF
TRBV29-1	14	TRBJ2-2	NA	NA	TGCAGCGTGCCTAGAGGTGTCCTTCCCGGGGAGCTGTTTTTT	CSVPRGVLPGELFF
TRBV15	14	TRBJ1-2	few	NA	TGTGCCACCAGCCCCTGGAGGGGAAACTATGGCTACACCTTC	CATSPWRGNYGYTF
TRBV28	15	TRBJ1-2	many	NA	TGTGCCAGCAGTTTGGCAGGGCCGGGTGGCAATGGCTACACCTTC	CASSLAGPGGNGYTF
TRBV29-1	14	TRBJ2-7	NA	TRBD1	TGCAGCGTCGATTCCGGGACAGGGCCCTACGAGCAGTACTTC	CSVDSGTGPYEQYF
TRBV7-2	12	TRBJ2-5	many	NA	TGTGCCAGCAGCTTAGTTAGAGAGACCCAGTACTTC	CASSLVRETQYF
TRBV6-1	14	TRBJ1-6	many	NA	TGTGCCAGCAGTGACCGGCCCTGGGATTCACCCCTCCACTTT	CASSDRPWDSPLHF
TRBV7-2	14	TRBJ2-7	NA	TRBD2	TGTGCCAGCAGCTTTAGCGGGCTTACCTACGAGCAGTACTTC	CASSFSGLTYEQYF
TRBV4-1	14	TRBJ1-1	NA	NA	TGCGCCGGCAGCCAAGGGGCCCCGAACACTGAAGCTTTCTTT	CAGSQGAPNTEAFF
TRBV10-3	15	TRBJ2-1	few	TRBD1	TGTGCCATCAGGGGGACAGGGGTTACCTACAATGGGCAGTTCTTC	CAIRGTGVTYNGQFF
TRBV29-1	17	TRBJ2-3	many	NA	TGCAGCGTTGAAGGAGGATACAGGGCAACTAGCACAGATACGCAGTATTTT	CSVEGGYRATSTDTQYF
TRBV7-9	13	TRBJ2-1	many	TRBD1	TGTGCCAGCAGCGCCGGACAGGCTCGCGAGCAGTTCTTC	CASSAGQAREQFF
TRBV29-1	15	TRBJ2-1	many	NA	TGCAGCGTTGAGCGGCGGGATGGGTCCTACAATGAGCAGTTCTTC	CSVERRDGSYNEQFF
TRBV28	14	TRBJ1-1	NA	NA	TGTGCCAGCAGTTTATATATGGGGAACACTGAAGCTTTCTTT	CASSLYMGNTEAFF
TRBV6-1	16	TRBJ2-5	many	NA	TGTGCCAGCAGCCCTCCCCGTCAAACAGAGCAAGAGACCCAGTACTTC	CASSPPRQTEQETQYF
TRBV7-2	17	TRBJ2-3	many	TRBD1	TGTGCCAGCAGTTCCCCTCCGACAGGGCAAAGCACAGATACGCAGTATTTT	CASSSPPTGQSTDTQYF
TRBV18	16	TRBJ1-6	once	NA	TGTGCCAGCTCACCACTGTCTCGGTCTCAGGGATCACCCCTCCACTTT	CASSPLSRSQGSPLHF
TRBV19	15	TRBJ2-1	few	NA	TGTGCCAGTAGTATAGATCTGACAAGACCAAATGAGCAGTTCTTC	CASSIDLTRPNEQFF
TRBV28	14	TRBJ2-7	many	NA	TGTGCCAGCAGCCTTGCGGACGATTACTACGAGCAGTACTTC	CASSLADDYYEQYF
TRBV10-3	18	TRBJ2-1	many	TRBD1	TGTGCCATCAGTGGGAGGACAGGGGAGTTTGGCTCCTACAATGAGCAGTTCTTC	CAISGRTGEFGSYNEQFF
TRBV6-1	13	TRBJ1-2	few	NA	TGTGCCAGCAGTGAATGGGGCGGGGGTGGCTACACCTTC	CASSEWGGGGYTF
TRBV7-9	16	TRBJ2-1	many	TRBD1	TGTGCCAGCAGCACGTACAGGGGAGCGAGTTGGAATGAGCAGTTCTTC	CASSTYRGASWNEQFF
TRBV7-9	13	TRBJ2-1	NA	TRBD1	TGTGCCACCGCGCTCAGGGGGATCAATGAGCAGTTCTTC	CATALRGINEQFF
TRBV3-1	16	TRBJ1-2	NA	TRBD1	TGTGCCAGCAGCCAGGGGACAGGGGGCATCGGCTATGGCTACACCTTC	CASSQGTGGIGYGYTF
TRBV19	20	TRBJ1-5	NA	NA	TGTGCCAGTAGTAGTTACGTAGACAGGATCGAGCGTCCCGATGAACAGCCCCAGCATTTT	CASSSYVDRIERPDEQPQHF
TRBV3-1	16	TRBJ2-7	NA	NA	TGTGCCAGCAGCCAAGGGGGATCCATATCCTCCTACGAGCAGTACTTC	CASSQGGSISSYEQYF
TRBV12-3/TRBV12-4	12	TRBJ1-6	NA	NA	TGTGCCAGCAGTTTACTCGGAGGGCCCCTCCACTTT	CASSLLGGPLHF
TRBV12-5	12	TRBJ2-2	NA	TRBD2	TGTGCTAGTCGGGAGGACACCGGGGAGCTGTTTTTT	CASREDTGELFF
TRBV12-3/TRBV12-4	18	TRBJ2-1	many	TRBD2	TGTGCCAGCAGTTCTGGGACTAGCGGAATCTACTCCTACAATGAGCAGTTCTTC	CASSSGTSGIYSYNEQFF
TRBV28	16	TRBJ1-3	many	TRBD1	TGTGCCAGCAGTTACTCAGGGGGCCTGTCCGGAAACACCATATATTTT	CASSYSGGLSGNTIYF
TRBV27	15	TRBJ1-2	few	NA	TGTGCCAGCAGTTTAATGGGCCGCAATTTATATGGCTACACCTTC	CASSLMGRNLYGYTF
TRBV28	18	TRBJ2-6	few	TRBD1	TGTGCCAGCTCACAAAGGGGGACAGGGGCTTCTGGGGCCAACGTCCTGACTTTC	CASSQRGTGASGANVLTF